There are many counts of the clone carrying this T cell receptor (beta chain). Antigen unknown. Germline lookup yields CDR1 SGHRS and CDR2 YFSETQ. The CDR3 spans 13 residues. Trimming pared 0 bases from V and 8 bases from J, leaving 9 bases between. According to the study, genomic DNA was the template for TCR beta VDJ and CDR3 profiling. TCRdb called the reads again in MiXCR, with one record for every CDR3 protein. In the table there are about 160,000 distinct CDR3 sequences, more than 40% of which are singletons. The data are from a study of CD8+CD57+ T cells in acquired aplastic anemia. Study details: Each DNA sample taken from sorted CD4+ and CD8+ cells came to around 2.9 ug on average.

CD8+CD57+ cell expansion had been shown by flow cytometry in patients chosen for sequencing. Patients uniformly had severe acquired aplastic anemia. Study observations and caveats: Any difference that existed in CD8+ Simpson's diversity between patients and controls was not significant. Comparison of patients with controls identified around 30 shared CD8+ CDR3 sequences.

The chain links TRBV5-1 to TRBJ2-4; D is unclear. This sequence was found in a human donor with aplastic anemia. Sample: sorted CD4+, CD8+, or CD8+CD57+ T cells (not recorded which) from PBMCs. The CDR3 sequence: CASSLAGIDIQYF. The CDR3 DNA reads TGCGCCAGCAGCTTGGCGGGTATAGACATTCAGTACTTC.